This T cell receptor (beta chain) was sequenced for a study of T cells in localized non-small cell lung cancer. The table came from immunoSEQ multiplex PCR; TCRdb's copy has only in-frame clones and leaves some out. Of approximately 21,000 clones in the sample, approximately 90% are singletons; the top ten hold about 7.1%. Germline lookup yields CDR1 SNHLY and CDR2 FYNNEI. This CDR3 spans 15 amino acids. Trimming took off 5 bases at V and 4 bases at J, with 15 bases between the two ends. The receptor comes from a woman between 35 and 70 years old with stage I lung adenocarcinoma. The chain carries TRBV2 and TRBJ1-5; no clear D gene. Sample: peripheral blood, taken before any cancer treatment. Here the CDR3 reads CASSTELRQNQPQHF. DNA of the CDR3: TGTGCCAGCAGTACAGAACTACGGCAAAATCAGCCCCAGCATTTT.